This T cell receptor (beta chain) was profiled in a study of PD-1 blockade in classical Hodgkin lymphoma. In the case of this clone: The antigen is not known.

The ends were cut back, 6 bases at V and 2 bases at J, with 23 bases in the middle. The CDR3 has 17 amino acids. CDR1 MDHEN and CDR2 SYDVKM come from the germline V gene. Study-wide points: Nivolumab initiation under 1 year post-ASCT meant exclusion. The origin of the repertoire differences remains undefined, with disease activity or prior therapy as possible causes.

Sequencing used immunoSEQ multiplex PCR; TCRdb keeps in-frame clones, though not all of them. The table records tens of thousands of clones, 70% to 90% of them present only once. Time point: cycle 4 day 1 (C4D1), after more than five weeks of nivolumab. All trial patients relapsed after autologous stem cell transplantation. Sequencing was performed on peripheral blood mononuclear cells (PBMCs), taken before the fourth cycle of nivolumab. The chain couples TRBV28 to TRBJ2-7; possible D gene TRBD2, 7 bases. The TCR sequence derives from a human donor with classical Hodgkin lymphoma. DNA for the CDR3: TGTGCCAGCAGGACCCCATTGCGGGGGCGTATGCCCTACGAGCAGTACTTC. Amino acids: CASRTPLRGRMPYEQYF. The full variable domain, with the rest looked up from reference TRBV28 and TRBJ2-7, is DVKVTQSSRYLVKRTGEKVFLECVQDMDHENMFWYRQDPGLGLRLIYFSYDVKMKEKGDIPEGYSVSREKKERFSLILESASTNQTSMYLCASRTPLRGRMPYEQYFGPGTRLTVT.